This T cell receptor (beta chain) was recorded in a study of CD8 T cells in Susac syndrome. Study-wide results and limits: As the study acknowledged, the number of individuals in its TCR sequencing and HLA analysis was relatively small.

CDR3 length equals 12 residues. V was cut by 6 bases and J by 5 bases, with 10 bases left in between. Germline V gene lookup returns CDR1 SEHNR and CDR2 FQNEAQ (reference sequence). RNA in amounts of 0.5 to 1 ug was reverse transcribed with random hexamers. TCRdb reanalysed the immunoSEQ multiplex PCR reads using MiXCR and keeps one entry per CDR3 protein. The sample has a few hundred thousand distinct CDR3 sequences; almost 85% are singletons. Details on this clonotype: Its antigen is not known.

In contrast to the negatively isolated CD8+ and CD4+ T cells, TEMRA cells were FACS-enriched. J is TRBJ1-1 and V is TRBV7-9, with D uncertain. Material for sequencing was CD8+ T cells from PBMCs. The source of this sequence is a human donor with multiple sclerosis. CDR3 bases: TGTGCCAGCAGGAGGTTGGGAACTGAAGCTTTCTTT. It encodes CASRRLGTEAFF.